The following is a T cell receptor beta chain sequence with its context. Its matching antigen is unknown. The data stem from a study of tissue T cells after allogeneic stem cell transplantation. Study-wide findings and caveats: Blood and spleen captured only part of the tissue TCR repertoire. Few T cell clones were shared across patients, but motif clusters showed tissue-specific shared signatures.

Sequencing of TCRbeta CDR3 at survey depth gave sequences and template counts. Clones were read by immunoSEQ multiplex PCR, and TCRdb kept only the in-frame ones, dropping some. The sample gives 4,500 to 7,000 clones, 60% to 85% of which show up once; approximately 5.8% is in the top ten. The CDR3 covers 16 residues. V lost 9 bases and J lost 10; bases outside the gene matches: 23. CDR1 SNHLY and CDR2 FYNNEI come from the germline V gene. The chain employs TRBV2 and TRBJ1-1; TRBD1 matches at 7 bases. This specimen consisted of blood, obtained before transplantation. The sequence derives from a man between 40 and 70 years old who later had graft-versus-host disease after an allogeneic stem cell transplant. The CDR3 bases are TGTGCCAGATCCATGGACAGGACCAGGCCCCCGCGCCCAGCTTTCTTT. Its translation: CARSMDRTRPPRPAFF.